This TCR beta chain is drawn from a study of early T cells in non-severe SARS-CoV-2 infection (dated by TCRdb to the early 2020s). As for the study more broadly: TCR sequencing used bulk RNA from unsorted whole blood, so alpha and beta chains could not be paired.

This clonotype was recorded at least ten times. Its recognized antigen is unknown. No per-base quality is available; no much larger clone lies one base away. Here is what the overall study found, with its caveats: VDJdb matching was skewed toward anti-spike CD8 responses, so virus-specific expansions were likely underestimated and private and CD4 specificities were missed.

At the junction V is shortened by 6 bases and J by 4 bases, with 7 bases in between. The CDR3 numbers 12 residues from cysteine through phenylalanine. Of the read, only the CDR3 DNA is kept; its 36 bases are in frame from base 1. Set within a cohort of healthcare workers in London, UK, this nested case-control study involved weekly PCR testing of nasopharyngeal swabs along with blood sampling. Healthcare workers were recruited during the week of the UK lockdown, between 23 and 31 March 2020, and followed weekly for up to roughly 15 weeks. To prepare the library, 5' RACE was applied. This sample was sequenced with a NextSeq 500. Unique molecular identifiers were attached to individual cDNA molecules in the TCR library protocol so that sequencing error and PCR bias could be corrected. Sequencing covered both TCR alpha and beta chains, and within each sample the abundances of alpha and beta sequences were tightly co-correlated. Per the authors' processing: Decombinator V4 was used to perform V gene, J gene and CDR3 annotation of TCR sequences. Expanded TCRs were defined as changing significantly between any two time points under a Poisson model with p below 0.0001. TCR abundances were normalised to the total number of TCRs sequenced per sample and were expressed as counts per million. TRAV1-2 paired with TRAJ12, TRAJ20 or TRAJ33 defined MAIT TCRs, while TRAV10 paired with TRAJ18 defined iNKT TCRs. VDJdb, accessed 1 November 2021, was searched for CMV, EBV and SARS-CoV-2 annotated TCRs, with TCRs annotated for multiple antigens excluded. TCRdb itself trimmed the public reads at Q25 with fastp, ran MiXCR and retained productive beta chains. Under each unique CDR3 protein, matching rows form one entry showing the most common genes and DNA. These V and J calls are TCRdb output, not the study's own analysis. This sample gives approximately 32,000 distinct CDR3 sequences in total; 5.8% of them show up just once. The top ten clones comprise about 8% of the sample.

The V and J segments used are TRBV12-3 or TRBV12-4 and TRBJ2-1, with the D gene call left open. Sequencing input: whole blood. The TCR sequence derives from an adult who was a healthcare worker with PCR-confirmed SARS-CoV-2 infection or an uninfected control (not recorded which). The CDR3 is CASSPRYNEQFF. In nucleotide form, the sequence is TGTGCCAGCAGCCCCAGGTACAATGAGCAGTTCTTC.